What follows are 7 T cell receptor beta chains derived from one specimen sequenced in a study of cytomegalovirus exposure and HLA in healthy donors. The PCR employed 60 Vbeta primers together with 13 Jbeta primers. Sequencing used immunoSEQ multiplex PCR; TCRdb keeps in-frame clones, though not all of them. The repertoire holds under 200,000 clones, with approximately 67% as singletons. The sequenced sample was PBMCs. The receptors originated from a middle-aged man in good health and CMV-seronegative.

This clone was seen a few times. The chain joins TRBV28 to TRBJ2-3, with 10 bases that match TRBD1. CDR3 length equals 18 residues. The germline V gene encodes CDR1 MDHEN and CDR2 SYDVKM. The junction had 16 bases not matched to a gene; V was cut back by 4 bases and J by 6 bases. The CDR3 DNA sequence: TGTGCCAGCAGTTACCGGGACAGGGGAAGAGCGGGGCTGGATACGCAGTATTTT. This codes for CASSYRDRGRAGLDTQYF.

V gene TRBV5-1 combines with J gene TRBJ2-3; D not resolved. The V end lost 3 bases, the J end lost 6 bases, and 17 bases lay between the germline ends. The CDR3 runs to 15 residues. The germline V gene encodes CDR1 SGHRS and CDR2 YFSETQ. The CDR3 loop is CASSSGRVRRDTQYF. In DNA form, the CDR3 reads TGCGCCAGCAGCTCCGGCCGGGTCCGGCGGGATACGCAGTATTTT.

This chain connects TRBV5-4 to TRBJ2-7, with 7 positions matching TRBD1. J was trimmed by 0 bases and V by 4 bases; bases with no gene match: 4. The CDR3 runs to 14 residues. Germline-derived CDR1 and CDR2 are SGHNT and YYREEE (reference sequence). The CDR3 sequence: CASSPGGSSYEQYF. CDR3 DNA: TGTGCCAGCAGCCCAGGGGGTTCCTCCTACGAGCAGTACTTC.

This rearrangement joins TRBV29-1 to TRBJ1-2; 12 bases map to TRBD1. J was trimmed by 6 bases and V by 4 bases; bases with no gene match: 9. The CDR3 totals 15 residues. Germline lookup yields CDR1 SQVTM and CDR2 ANQGSEA. CDR3 amino acids: CSVGRDRGQLNGYTF. As DNA, the CDR3 is TGCAGCGTTGGCCGGGACAGGGGGCAATTGAATGGCTACACCTTC.

This clone came up a few times. V and J are TRBV28 and TRBJ2-7; D is unclear. In germline, CDR1 is MDHEN, CDR2 SYDVKM. The CDR3 sequence is 11 residues long. V lost 5 bases and J lost 6, with 8 bases in between. The chain's CDR3 is CASSPRVEQYF. CDR3 coding DNA: TGTGCCAGCAGTCCACGCGTCGAGCAGTACTTC.

Here the CDR3 DNA reads TGTGCCAGCAGCCAGGACAGGGGGTTAACCTATAATTCACCCCTCCACTTT. This sequence encodes CASSQDRGLTYNSPLHF. The chain carries TRBV5-6 and TRBJ1-6, with 10 nucleotides matching TRBD1. Germline trimming cut 4 bases from V and 2 bases from J; bases unmatched to any gene: 6. Germline CDR1 SGHDT, CDR2 YYEEEE. The CDR3 loop spans 17 amino acids.

V usage is TRBV6-5 and J usage is TRBJ2-1; D is possibly TRBD2 (6 bases). Between the trimmed V and J ends, which lost 6 bases and 3 bases, there was a span of 15 bases. Germline V gives CDR1 MNHEY, CDR2 SVGAGI. This CDR3 region has 15 residues. Written as DNA, the CDR3 is TGTGCCAGCAGCCCCGGAGCGGGTCTCTACAATGAGCAGTTCTTC. Translated: CASSPGAGLYNEQFF.